Below, 2 T cell receptor beta chains from the same sample are listed, as sequenced in a study of T cell responses to AZD1222 COVID-19 vaccine. Sequencing used immunoSEQ multiplex PCR; TCRdb keeps in-frame clones, though not all of them. The sample has around 140,000 clones; 75% to 95% are singletons. Sample: peripheral blood, taken on day 0 of AZD1222 vaccination. The receptor set was obtained from an adult in good health.

This clone was seen just once. CDR3 sequence reads: CATSERGGSNQPQHF. As DNA, the CDR3 is TGTGCCACCAGTGAGAGGGGTGGTAGCAATCAGCCCCAGCATTTT. J is TRBJ1-5 and V is TRBV24-1; possibly TRBD1 for D (5 bases). The V end was cut by 4 bases, the J end by 0 bases, with 9 bases between. Per germline, CDR1 KGHDR and CDR2 SFDVKD. The CDR3 contains 15 residues.

The CDR3 DNA reads as TGTGCCAGTAGTGTCCAGGAGGTCCTTAGCAATCAGCCCCAGCATTTT. This gives the protein CASSVQEVLSNQPQHF. The chain carries TRBV19 and TRBJ1-5; no clear D gene. V lost 5 bases and J lost 0, with 14 bases in between. The CDR3 is made up of 16 amino acids. Germline loops: CDR1 LNHDA, CDR2 SQIVND (reference sequence).